This entry lists 10 T cell receptor beta chains sequenced from one sample in a study of OX40 agonist ivuxolimab in advanced cancers. Repertoires were generated with immunoSEQ multiplex PCR, while TCRdb's copy carries only in-frame clones and drops some. The sample contains about 95,000 clones, roughly 88% of which appear only once. This sample comprised CD4+ or CD8+ T cells sorted from blood, obtained in a trial of the OX40 agonist ivuxolimab. The receptors were gathered from an adult with an advanced solid tumor such as melanoma, head and neck, liver or kidney cancer.

This chain links TRBV7-9 with TRBJ2-7; 8 bases are shared with TRBD1. In germline, CDR1 is SEHNR, CDR2 FQNEAQ (reference sequence). The CDR3 is 15 amino acids. V shed 5 bases and J 3 bases; nucleotides not matched to a gene: 9. CDR3 residues: CASSTTDRGIYEQYF. The CDR3, as DNA: TGTGCCAGCAGCACTACAGACAGGGGTATCTACGAGCAGTACTTC.

This chain joins TRBV5-4 and TRBJ2-1, with a possible D match to TRBD1 (6 bases). The CDR3 extends over 14 amino acids. Germline V gene sequence: CDR1 SGHNT, CDR2 YYREEE (reference sequence). Trimming shortened V by 0 bases and J by 7 bases, and 11 bases separated the two germline ends. The chain's CDR3 is CASSLGGQGNEQFF. CDR3 nucleotides: TGTGCCAGCAGCTTGGGGGGACAAGGAAATGAGCAGTTCTTC.

The CDR3 here is CASSIVSSGTGGSPLHF. CDR3 DNA sequence: TGTGCCAGTAGTATAGTGTCATCGGGGACAGGCGGATCACCCCTCCACTTT. V gene TRBV19 combines with J gene TRBJ1-6; 8 nucleotides line up with TRBD1. The V segment lost 1 base and the J segment 10 bases; nucleotides outside the gene matches: 12. Looked up from germline, CDR1 is LNHDA and CDR2 is SQIVND (reference sequence). This CDR3 contains 17 residues.

The chain's CDR3 is CASSKGQDEQYF. DNA for the CDR3: TGCGCCAGCAGCAAAGGACAGGACGAGCAGTACTTC. The chain carries TRBV5-1 and TRBJ2-7; 7 bases align to TRBD1. The germline V gene has CDR1 SGHRS and CDR2 YFSETQ. The ends lost 4 bases at V and 5 bases at J; junction bases unmatched: 3. The CDR3 runs to 12 residues.

The chain has TRBV2 and TRBJ1-2; the match to TRBD1 covers 7 bases. This CDR3 comprises 13 residues. CDR1 is SNHLY, CDR2 FYNNEI, per germline. J gave up 8 bases and V 6 bases, and 9 bases lay outside the gene matches. CDR3: CASSGDREEGYTF. The CDR3 DNA sequence: TGTGCCAGCAGCGGCGACAGGGAGGAGGGCTACACCTTC. The variable domain in full, completed from reference TRBV2 and TRBJ1-2, reads EPEVTQTPSHQVTQMGQEVILRCVPISNHLYFYWYRQILGQKVEFLVSFYNNEISEKSEIFDDQFSVERPDGSNFTLKIRSTKLEDSAMYFCASSGDREEGYTFGSGTRLTVV.

This rearrangement joins TRBV21-1 to TRBJ2-3. TRBV21-1 is tagged as a pseudogene. This CDR3 has 17 amino acids. The CDR3 region has the DNA TGTGCCAGCAGCAACAGACCAGGGTCGGGGGCCACAGATACGCAGTATTTT. Its translation: CASSNRPGSGATDTQYF.

The genes are TRBV11-1 and TRBJ1-1, with a possible D match to TRBD1 (6 bases). The CDR3 has 15 amino acids. V lost 5 bases, J lost 7 bases, and 20 bases lay in between. Germline CDR1 SGHAT, CDR2 FQDESV (reference sequence). The CDR3 DNA sequence: TGTGCCAGCAGCCCCCCCGGCACAGGGAGAGATGAAGCTTTCTTT. Protein: CASSPPGTGRDEAFF. The variable domain in full, with the rest retrieved from reference TRBV11-1 and TRBJ1-1, is EAEVAQSPRYKITEKSQAVAFWCDPISGHATLYWYRQILGQGPELLVQFQDESVVDDSQLPKDRFSAERLKGVDSTLKIQPAELGDSAMYLCASSPPGTGRDEAFFGQGTRLTVV.

The rearrangement uses TRBV19 and TRBJ2-3; the D gene is possibly TRBD2 (6 bases). The length of the CDR3 is 15 residues. Germline CDR1 reads LNHDA; CDR2 reads SQIVND (reference sequence). V lost 6 bases and J 1 base, leaving 14 bases between the germline ends. This chain's CDR3 is CASRHRDFRTDTQYF. For the CDR3, the DNA is TGTGCCAGTAGGCACCGGGACTTTCGCACAGATACGCAGTATTTT.

The CDR3 DNA follows: TGTGCCAGCAGCTTACAGGGGTCGAACACTGAAGCTTTCTTT. As protein: CASSLQGSNTEAFF. The chain employs TRBV7-2 and TRBJ1-1; D may be TRBD1 (6 bases). V shed 2 bases and J shed 1 base, with 8 bases lying between them. Germline CDR1 SGHTA, CDR2 FQGNSA. CDR3 size: 14 residues.

The chain has TRBV27 and TRBJ1-6; D not certain. Deletions cut 0 bases from V and 13 bases from J, with 13 bases between. The germline V gene encodes CDR1 MNHEY and CDR2 SMNVEV (reference sequence). The CDR3 is made up of 14 amino acids. The CDR3 protein is CASSLSGPTSPLHF. DNA for the CDR3: TGTGCCAGCAGTTTATCGGGTCCCACGTCGCCCCTCCACTTT.